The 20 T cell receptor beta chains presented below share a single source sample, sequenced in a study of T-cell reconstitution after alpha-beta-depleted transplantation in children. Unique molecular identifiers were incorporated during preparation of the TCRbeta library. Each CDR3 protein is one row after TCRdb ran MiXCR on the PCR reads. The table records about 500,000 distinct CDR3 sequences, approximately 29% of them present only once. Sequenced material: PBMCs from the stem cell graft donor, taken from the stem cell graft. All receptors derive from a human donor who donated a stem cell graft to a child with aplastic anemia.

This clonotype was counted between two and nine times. The CDR3 DNA reads as TGTGCCAGCAGGGGGCGGAGCACCGGGGAGCTGTTTTTT. The encoded protein is CASRGRSTGELFF. This chain connects TRBV12-3 or TRBV12-4 to TRBJ2-2; tentative D call: TRBD1 (5 bases). V lost 6 bases, J lost 4 bases, and 9 bases lay in between. This CDR3 has 13 amino acids.

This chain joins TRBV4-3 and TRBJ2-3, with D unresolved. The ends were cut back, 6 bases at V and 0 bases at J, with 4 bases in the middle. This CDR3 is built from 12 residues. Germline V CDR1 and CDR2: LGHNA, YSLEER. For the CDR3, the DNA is TGCGCCAGCAGGGACAGCACAGATACGCAGTATTTT. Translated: CASRDSTDTQYF.

The CDR3, as DNA: TGCAGCGTTGACCGAGCCGGGGAGCTGTTTTTT. Translating it yields CSVDRAGELFF. The chain combines TRBV29-1 with TRBJ2-2; D is undetermined. The CDR3 sequence is 11 residues long. Between the trimmed V and J ends, which lost 3 bases and 6 bases, there was a span of 5 bases. From germline, CDR1 is SQVTM and CDR2 ANQGSEA.

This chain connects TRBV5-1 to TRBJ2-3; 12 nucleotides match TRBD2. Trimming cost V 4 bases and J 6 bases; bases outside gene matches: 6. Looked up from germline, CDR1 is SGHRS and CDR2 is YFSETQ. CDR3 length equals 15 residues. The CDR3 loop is CASSLSGTSGDTQYF. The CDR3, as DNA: TGCGCCAGCAGCCTGAGCGGGACTAGCGGGGATACGCAGTATTTT.

CDR3 amino acids: CASSLLALNEKLFF. The CDR3 DNA reads as TGTGCCAGCAGCCTCCTGGCCTTAAATGAAAAACTGTTTTTT. J is TRBJ1-4 and V is TRBV7-8, with no clear D. CDR3 length equals 14 residues. Germline loops: CDR1 SGHVS, CDR2 FQNEAQ. Trimming shortened V by 5 bases and J by 5 bases, and 12 bases separated the two germline ends.

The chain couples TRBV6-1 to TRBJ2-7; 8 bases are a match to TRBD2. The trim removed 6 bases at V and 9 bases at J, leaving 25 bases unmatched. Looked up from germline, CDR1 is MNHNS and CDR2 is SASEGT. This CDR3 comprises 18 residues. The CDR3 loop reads CASRQVTSDRVRCFGQYV. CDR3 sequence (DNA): TGTGCCAGCAGGCAGGTGACTAGCGATAGAGTCCGGTGTTTTGGGCAGTACGTC.

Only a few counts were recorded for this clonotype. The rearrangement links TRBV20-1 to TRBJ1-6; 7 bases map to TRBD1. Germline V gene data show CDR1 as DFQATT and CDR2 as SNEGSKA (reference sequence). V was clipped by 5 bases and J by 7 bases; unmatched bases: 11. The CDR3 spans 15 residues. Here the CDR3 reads CSAVGQAWSNSPLHF. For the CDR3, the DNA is TGCAGTGCTGTCGGACAGGCCTGGAGCAATTCACCCCTCCACTTT.

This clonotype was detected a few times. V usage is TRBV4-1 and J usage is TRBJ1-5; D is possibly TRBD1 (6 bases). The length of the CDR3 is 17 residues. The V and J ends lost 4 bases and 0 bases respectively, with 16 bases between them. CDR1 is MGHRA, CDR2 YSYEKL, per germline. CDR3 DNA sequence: TGCGCCAGCAGCCCAAATTACAGGGAATATAGCAATCAGCCCCAGCATTTT. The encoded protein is CASSPNYREYSNQPQHF.

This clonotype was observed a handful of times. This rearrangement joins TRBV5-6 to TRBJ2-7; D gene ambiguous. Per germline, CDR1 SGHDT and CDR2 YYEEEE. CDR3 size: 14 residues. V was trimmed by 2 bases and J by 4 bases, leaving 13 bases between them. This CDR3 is CASSFLELEYEQYV. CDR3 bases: TGTGCCAGCAGCTTTTTGGAACTTGAGTACGAGCAGTACGTC.

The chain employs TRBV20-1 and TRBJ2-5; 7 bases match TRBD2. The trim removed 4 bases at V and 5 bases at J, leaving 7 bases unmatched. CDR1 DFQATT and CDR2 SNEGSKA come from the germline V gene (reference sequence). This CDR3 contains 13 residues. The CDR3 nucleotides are TGCAGTGCTACTCGGGCGGGAGTGGAGACCCAGTACTTC. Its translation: CSATRAGVETQYF.

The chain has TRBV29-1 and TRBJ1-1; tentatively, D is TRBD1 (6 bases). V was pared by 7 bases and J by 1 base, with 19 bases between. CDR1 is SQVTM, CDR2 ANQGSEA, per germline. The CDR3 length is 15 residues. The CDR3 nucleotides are TGCAGCGGCACAGGCACGGGGGGGGCGAACACTGAAGCTTTCTTT. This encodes CSGTGTGGANTEAFF.

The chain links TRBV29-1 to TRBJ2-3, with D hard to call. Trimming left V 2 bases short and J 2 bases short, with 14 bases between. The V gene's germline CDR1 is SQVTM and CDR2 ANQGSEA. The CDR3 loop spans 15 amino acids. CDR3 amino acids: CSVENVAASTDTQYF. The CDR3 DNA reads TGCAGCGTTGAAAATGTGGCCGCGTCCACAGATACGCAGTATTTT.

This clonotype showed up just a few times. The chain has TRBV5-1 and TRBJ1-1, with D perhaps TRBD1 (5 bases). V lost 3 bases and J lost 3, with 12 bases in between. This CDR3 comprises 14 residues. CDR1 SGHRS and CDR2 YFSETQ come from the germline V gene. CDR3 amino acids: CASSWQPTDTEAFF. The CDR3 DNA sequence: TGCGCCAGCAGCTGGCAACCGACAGACACTGAAGCTTTCTTT.

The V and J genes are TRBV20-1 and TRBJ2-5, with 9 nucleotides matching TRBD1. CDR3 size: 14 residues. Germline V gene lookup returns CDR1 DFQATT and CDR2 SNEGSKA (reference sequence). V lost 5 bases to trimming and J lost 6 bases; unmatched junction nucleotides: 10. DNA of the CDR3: TGCAGTGCTGGTGCCGGGACAGGGTTGAAGACCCAGTACTTC. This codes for CSAGAGTGLKTQYF.

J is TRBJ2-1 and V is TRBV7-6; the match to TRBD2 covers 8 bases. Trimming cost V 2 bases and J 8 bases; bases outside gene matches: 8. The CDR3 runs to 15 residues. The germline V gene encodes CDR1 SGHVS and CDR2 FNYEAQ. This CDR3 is CASSLTTGGSYEQFF. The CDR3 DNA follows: TGTGCCAGCAGCTTAACGACGGGAGGGTCCTATGAGCAGTTCTTC.

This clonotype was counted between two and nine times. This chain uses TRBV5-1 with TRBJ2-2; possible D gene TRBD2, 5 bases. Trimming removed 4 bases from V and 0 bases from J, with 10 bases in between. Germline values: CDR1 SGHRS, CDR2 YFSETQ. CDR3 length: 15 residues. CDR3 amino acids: CASSPILANTGELFF. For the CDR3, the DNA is TGCGCCAGCAGCCCCATACTAGCGAACACCGGGGAGCTGTTTTTT. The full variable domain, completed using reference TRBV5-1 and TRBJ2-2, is KAGVTQTPRYLIKTRGQQVTLSCSPISGHRSVSWYQQTPGQGLQFLFEYFSETQRNKGNFPGRFSGRQFSNSRSEMNVSTLELGDSALYLCASSPILANTGELFFGEGSRLTVL.

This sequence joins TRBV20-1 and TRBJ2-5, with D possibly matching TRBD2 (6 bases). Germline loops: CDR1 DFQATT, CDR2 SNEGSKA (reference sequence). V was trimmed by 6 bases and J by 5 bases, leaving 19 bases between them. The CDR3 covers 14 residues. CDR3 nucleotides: TGCAGTGCACGGCCGGGAGCTAGTGGCGAGACCCAGTACTTC. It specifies CSARPGASGETQYF.

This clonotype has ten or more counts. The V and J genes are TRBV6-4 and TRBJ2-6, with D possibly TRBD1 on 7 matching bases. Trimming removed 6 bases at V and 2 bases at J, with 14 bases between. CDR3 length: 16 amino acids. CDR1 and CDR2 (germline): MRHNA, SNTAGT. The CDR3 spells CASSPQGGAGANVLTF. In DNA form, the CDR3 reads TGTGCCAGCAGCCCCCAGGGGGGTGCTGGGGCCAACGTCCTGACTTTC.

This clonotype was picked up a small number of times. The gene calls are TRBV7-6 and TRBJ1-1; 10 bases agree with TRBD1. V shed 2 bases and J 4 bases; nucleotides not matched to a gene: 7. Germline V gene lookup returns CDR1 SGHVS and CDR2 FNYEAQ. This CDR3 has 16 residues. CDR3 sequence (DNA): TGTGCCAGCAGCTTATATGGGACAGGGGACGGCACTGAAGCTTTCTTT. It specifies CASSLYGTGDGTEAFF.

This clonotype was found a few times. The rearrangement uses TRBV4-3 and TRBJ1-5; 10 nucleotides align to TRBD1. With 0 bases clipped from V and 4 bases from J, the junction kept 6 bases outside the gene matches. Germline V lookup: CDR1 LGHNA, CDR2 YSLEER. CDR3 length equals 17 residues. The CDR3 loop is CASSQDWGQGWNQPQHF. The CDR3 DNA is TGCGCCAGCAGCCAAGACTGGGGACAGGGGTGGAATCAGCCCCAGCATTTT.